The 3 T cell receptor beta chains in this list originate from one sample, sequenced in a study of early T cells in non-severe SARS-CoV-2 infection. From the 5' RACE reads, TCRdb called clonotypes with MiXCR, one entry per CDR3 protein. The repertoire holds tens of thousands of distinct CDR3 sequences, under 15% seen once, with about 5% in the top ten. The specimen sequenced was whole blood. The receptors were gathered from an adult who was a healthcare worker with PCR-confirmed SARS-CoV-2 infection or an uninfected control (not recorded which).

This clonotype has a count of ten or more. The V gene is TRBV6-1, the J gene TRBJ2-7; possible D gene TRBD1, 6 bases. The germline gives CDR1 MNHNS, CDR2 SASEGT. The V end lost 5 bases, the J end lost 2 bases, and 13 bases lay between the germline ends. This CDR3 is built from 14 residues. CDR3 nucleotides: TGTGCCAGCAGTACCAGGGGAGAACCCTACGAGCAGTACTTC. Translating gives CASSTRGEPYEQYF.

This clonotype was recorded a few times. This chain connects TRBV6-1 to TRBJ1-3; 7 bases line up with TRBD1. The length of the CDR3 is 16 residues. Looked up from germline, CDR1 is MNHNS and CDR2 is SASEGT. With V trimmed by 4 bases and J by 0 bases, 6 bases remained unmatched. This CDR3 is CASSATGMSSGNTIYF. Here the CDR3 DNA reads TGTGCCAGCAGTGCGACAGGGATGAGCTCTGGAAACACCATATATTTT.

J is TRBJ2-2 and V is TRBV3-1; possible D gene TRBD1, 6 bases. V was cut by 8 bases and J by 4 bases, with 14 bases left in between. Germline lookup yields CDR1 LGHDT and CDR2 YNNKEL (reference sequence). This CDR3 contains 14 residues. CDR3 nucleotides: TGTGCCAGCCGACCGGGACACAGCACCGGGGAGCTGTTTTTT. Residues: CASRPGHSTGELFF.